This T cell receptor beta chain was sequenced during a study of T-cell reconstitution after alpha-beta-depleted transplantation in children. Germline V gene sequence: CDR1 GTSNPN, CDR2 SVGIG (reference sequence). The CDR3 loop spans 14 amino acids. J was trimmed by 1 base and V by 7 bases; bases with no gene match: 4. Unique molecular identifiers were incorporated during preparation of the TCRbeta library. TCRdb re-called the PCR reads with MiXCR, one entry per CDR3 protein. The sample lists 500,000 to 600,000 distinct CDR3 sequences, over 25% occurring once. Here the sequenced sample was PBMCs from the stem cell graft donor, taken from the stem cell graft. This TCR came from a human donor who donated a stem cell graft to a child with aplastic anemia. The chain recombines TRBV30 with TRBJ2-1, with 10 bases identical to TRBD2. CDR3: CASLAGGSYNEQFF. CDR3 nucleotides: TGTGCCTCCTTAGCGGGAGGTTCCTACAATGAGCAGTTCTTC.